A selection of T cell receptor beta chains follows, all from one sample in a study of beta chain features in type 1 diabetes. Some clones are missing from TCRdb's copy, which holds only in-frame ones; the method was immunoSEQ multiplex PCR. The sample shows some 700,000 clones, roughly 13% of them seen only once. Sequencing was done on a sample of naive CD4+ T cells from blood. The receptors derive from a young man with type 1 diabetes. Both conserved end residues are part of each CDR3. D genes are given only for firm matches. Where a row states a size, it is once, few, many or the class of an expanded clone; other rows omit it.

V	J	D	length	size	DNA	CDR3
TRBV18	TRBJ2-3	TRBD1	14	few	TGTGCCAGCTCCCCGGGACAGGATACAGATACGCAGTATTTT	CASSPGQDTDTQYF
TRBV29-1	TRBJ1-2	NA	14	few	TGCAGCGTTGATTTGGGGCGGGCTAACTATGGCTACACCTTC	CSVDLGRANYGYTF
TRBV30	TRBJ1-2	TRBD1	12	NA	TGTGCCTGTGGACAGGGGAACTATGGCTACACCTTC	CACGQGNYGYTF
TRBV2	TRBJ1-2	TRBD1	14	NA	TGTGCCACCGATACGCGCACCGGGACAGTAAGGTACACCTTC	CATDTRTGTVRYTF
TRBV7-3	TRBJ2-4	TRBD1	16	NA	TGTGCCAGCAGCTCCTCGACAGGGGGAGCCGAAAACATTCAGTACTTC	CASSSSTGGAENIQYF
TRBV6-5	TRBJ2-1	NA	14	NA	TGTGCCAGCAGTTCGGGGACCTTCTCAAGTGAGCAGTTCTTC	CASSSGTFSSEQFF
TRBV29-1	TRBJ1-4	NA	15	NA	TGCAGCGTTGATCTGGGTGGGAATGCTAATGAAAAACTGTTTTTT	CSVDLGGNANEKLFF
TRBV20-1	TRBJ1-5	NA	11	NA	TGCAGTGCCGGGGACAATCAGCCCCAGCATTTT	CSAGDNQPQHF
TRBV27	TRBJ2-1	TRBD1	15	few	TGTGCCAGCAGTCTTACAGGGGTCTTGATGCATGAGCAGTTCTTC	CASSLTGVLMHEQFF
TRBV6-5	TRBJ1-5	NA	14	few	TGTGCCAGCAGTTCGACTGTTAGCAGTCAGCCCCAGCATTTT	CASSSTVSSQPQHF
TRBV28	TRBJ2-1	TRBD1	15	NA	TGTGCCAGCACCCGAGGGGGCGGTTCCTACAATGAGCAGTTCTTC	CASTRGGGSYNEQFF
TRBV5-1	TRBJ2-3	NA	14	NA	TGCGCCAGCAGCCCAGCGGACTCAACAGATACGCAGTATTTT	CASSPADSTDTQYF